This passage covers 20 T cell receptor beta chains from one sample sequenced in a study of blood T cells in healthy people across ages. Using a J-beta primer mix together with a sample-barcoded 5' primer, a second PCR was run for roughly 6 to 12 cycles. TCRdb processed the 5' RACE reads anew with MiXCR; each CDR3 protein has one entry. Of some 1.4 million distinct CDR3 sequences listed, 35% to 45% are singletons. Sequenced: blood. These receptors all stem from a woman between 18 and 29 years old in good health.

The chain combines TRBV5-5 with TRBJ2-3; D gene unclear. Germline CDR1 is SGHKS and CDR2 is YYEKEE (reference sequence). The CDR3 sequence is 15 residues long. The ends were cut back, 2 bases at V and 0 bases at J, with 10 bases in the middle. The CDR3 bases are TGTGCCAGCAGCTTCAGCACATTAAGCACAGATACGCAGTATTTT. This encodes CASSFSTLSTDTQYF.

The V call is TRBV12-3 or TRBV12-4, the J call TRBJ2-7; D gene ambiguous. The ends were cut back, 6 bases at V and 2 bases at J, with 20 bases in the middle. The CDR3 extends over 16 amino acids. The DNA of the CDR3 is TGTGCCAGCAGCCCCCCCCCGTCCAGAGCTACCTACGAGCAGTACTTC. It translates to CASSPPPSRATYEQYF.

The chain uses TRBV25-1 and TRBJ2-1; possibly TRBD2 for D (6 bases). V lost 6 bases and J lost 0, with 12 bases in between. Germline CDR1 MGHDK, CDR2 SYGVNS. CDR3 length: 15 residues. DNA for the CDR3: TGTGCCAGCAGGGAGGCGGGGCCCTCCTACAATGAGCAGTTCTTC. Protein: CASREAGPSYNEQFF.

The V and J genes are TRBV28 and TRBJ1-6; TRBD1 matches at 9 bases. The CDR3 has 14 amino acids. Germline-derived CDR1 and CDR2 are MDHEN and SYDVKM. Losses at the gene ends were 7 bases for V and 10 bases for J; bases not matched to a gene: 8. This chain's CDR3 is CASTVPGQGSPLHF. The CDR3 DNA follows: TGTGCCAGCACCGTCCCGGGACAGGGATCACCCCTCCACTTT. The full variable domain, completed using reference TRBV28 and TRBJ1-6, is DVKVTQSSRYLVKRTGEKVFLECVQDMDHENMFWYRQDPGLGLRLIYFSYDVKMKEKGDIPEGYSVSREKKERFSLILESASTNQTSMYLCASTVPGQGSPLHFGNGTRLTVT.

This clonotype was recorded at least ten times. V and J are TRBV4-1 and TRBJ2-7; TRBD2 matches at 9 bases. CDR1 and CDR2 (germline): MGHRA, YSYEKL. The CDR3 is 15 residues long. V lost 0 bases and J lost 3; bases outside the gene matches: 3. CDR3 in DNA: TGCGCCAGCAGCCAAGAATTGCGGGGGGGCTACGAGCAGTACTTC. The encoded protein is CASSQELRGGYEQYF.

The chain carries TRBV4-1 and TRBJ2-3; possible D gene TRBD2, 6 bases. The V and J ends lost 0 bases and 5 bases respectively, with 21 bases between them. Germline V gene sequence: CDR1 MGHRA, CDR2 YSYEKL. The CDR3 has 18 amino acids. CDR3 protein: CASSQEGGSGTGGDTQYF. The CDR3, as DNA: TGCGCCAGCAGCCAAGAGGGGGGATCGGGGACCGGGGGAGATACGCAGTATTTT.

Only a few counts were recorded for this clonotype. This sequence joins TRBV6-5 and TRBJ2-1; the match to TRBD2 covers 9 bases. Germline V gives CDR1 MNHEY, CDR2 SVGAGI. V lost 5 bases and J lost 4; bases outside the gene matches: 9. This CDR3 is built from 16 residues. CDR3 region: CASSPQREDLYNEQFF. CDR3 DNA sequence: TGTGCCAGCAGTCCCCAGCGGGAGGATCTATACAATGAGCAGTTCTTC.

The chain couples TRBV28 to TRBJ1-1; D remains unclear. Trimming cost V 6 bases and J 5 bases, with 13 bases left between them. Germline CDR1 is MDHEN and CDR2 is SYDVKM. The CDR3 runs 13 residues. The CDR3 here is CASRPNLGTEAFF. The DNA for the CDR3 is TGTGCCAGCAGGCCGAACCTTGGGACTGAAGCTTTCTTT. Full variable domain (rest looked up from reference TRBV28 and TRBJ1-1): DVKVTQSSRYLVKRTGEKVFLECVQDMDHENMFWYRQDPGLGLRLIYFSYDVKMKEKGDIPEGYSVSREKKERFSLILESASTNQTSMYLCASRPNLGTEAFFGQGTRLTVV.

This clonotype came up a few times. The gene calls are TRBV2 and TRBJ2-1; 9 bases fit TRBD1. In germline, CDR1 is SNHLY, CDR2 FYNNEI. The CDR3 spans 16 residues. Trimming removed 6 bases from V and 7 bases from J; junction bases left unmatched: 13. The DNA for the CDR3 is TGTGCCAGCAGGGCCCTACAGGGGGCGGGGTGGAATGAGCAGTTCTTC. It codes for CASRALQGAGWNEQFF. The variable domain in full, completed from reference TRBV2 and TRBJ2-1, reads EPEVTQTPSHQVTQMGQEVILRCVPISNHLYFYWYRQILGQKVEFLVSFYNNEISEKSEIFDDQFSVERPDGSNFTLKIRSTKLEDSAMYFCASRALQGAGWNEQFFGPGTRLTVL.

CDR3 bases: TGCAGTGCTAGAGATGGGAGGGGACTAGCGGGCCCTAGGCCCTACGAGCAGTACTTC. This codes for CSARDGRGLAGPRPYEQYF. V is TRBV20-1 and J is TRBJ2-7, with 12 bases lining up with TRBD2. V shed 0 bases and J 2 bases; nucleotides not matched to a gene: 14. The CDR3 contains 19 residues. Germline CDR1 is DFQATT and CDR2 is SNEGSKA (reference sequence).

The V gene is TRBV6-1, the J gene TRBJ1-2; TRBD1 matches at 10 bases. The germline V gene has CDR1 MNHNS and CDR2 SASEGT. V lost 5 bases to trimming and J lost 1 base; unmatched junction nucleotides: 13. The CDR3 is made up of 18 amino acids. CDR3 sequence reads: CASSPPFGTGAGNYGYTF. In DNA form, the CDR3 reads TGTGCCAGCAGTCCTCCTTTCGGGACAGGGGCTGGTAACTATGGCTACACCTTC.

This clonotype was counted once. A junction end diverges from the germline sequence, so it may reflect a read error. The chain links TRBV2 to TRBJ2-1; D remains ambiguous. CDR1 and CDR2 from the germline V gene are SNHLY and FYNNEI. The CDR3 contains 12 residues. CDR3 in amino acids: CASSGMGYEKFF. CDR3 DNA sequence: TGTGCCAGCAGTGGGATGGGATATGAGAAGTTCTTC.

CDR3 sequence reads: CASSPDRGLTSYGYTF. The CDR3 region has the DNA TGTGCCAGCAGTCCGGACAGGGGGCTAACAAGCTATGGCTACACCTTC. The chain is built from TRBV6-6 and TRBJ1-2, with 11 bases matching TRBD1. Germline V gene data show CDR1 as MNHNY and CDR2 as SVGAGI (reference sequence). The CDR3 totals 16 residues. The V and J ends lost 5 bases and 4 bases, in that order; junction bases with no gene match: 9.

The chain uses TRBV3-1 and TRBJ1-4; D gene unclear. The CDR3 sequence is 13 residues long. V was clipped by 4 bases and J by 5 bases, with 8 bases between them. The germline gives CDR1 LGHDT, CDR2 YNNKEL (reference sequence). The CDR3 sequence is CASSREPNEKLFF. The CDR3 nucleotides read TGTGCCAGCAGCCGGGAACCAAATGAAAAACTGTTTTTT.

This clonotype has more than one count but fewer than ten. The genes are TRBV25-1 and TRBJ2-1; possible D gene TRBD2, 6 bases. Looked up from germline, CDR1 is MGHDK and CDR2 is SYGVNS. The germline V and J ends were trimmed by 3 bases and 0 bases, with 18 bases remaining between them. The length of the CDR3 is 18 residues. The CDR3 DNA is TGTGCCAGCAGTGATTCGGATGTAGCGGCGAGCTCCTACAATGAGCAGTTCTTC. Translating it yields CASSDSDVAASSYNEQFF.

The gene calls are TRBV6-5 and TRBJ1-1, with D unresolved. The CDR3 is 14 amino acids. V lost 0 bases and J lost 5, with 10 bases in between. The germline gives CDR1 MNHEY, CDR2 SVGAGI. CDR3 sequence (DNA): TGTGCCAGCAGTTACTCAGTAGGGTTAACTGAAGCTTTCTTT. Protein product: CASSYSVGLTEAFF.

The V gene is TRBV30, the J gene TRBJ2-3; TRBD2 agrees at 7 bases. With V trimmed by 1 base and J by 0 bases, 4 bases remained unmatched. The germline V gene encodes CDR1 GTSNPN and CDR2 SVGIG (reference sequence). The CDR3 contains 15 residues. The CDR3 DNA reads TGTGCCTGGAGTGAGGATAGCGGGAGCACAGATACGCAGTATTTT. Encoded protein: CAWSEDSGSTDTQYF.

A few counts support this clonotype. This chain links TRBV7-8 with TRBJ2-2; no definite D call. The germline gives CDR1 SGHVS, CDR2 FQNEAQ. The CDR3 totals 12 residues. V was cut by 3 bases and J by 7 bases, with 6 bases left in between. CDR3 sequence: CASSFSGGELFF. For the CDR3, the DNA is TGTGCCAGCAGCTTTTCCGGCGGGGAGCTGTTTTTT. The full variable domain, with the rest looked up from reference TRBV7-8 and TRBJ2-2, is GAGVSQSPRYKVAKRGQDVALRCDPISGHVSLFWYQQALGQGPEFLTYFQNEAQLDKSGLPSDRFFAERPEGSVSTLKIQRTQQEDSAVYLCASSFSGGELFFGEGSRLTVL.

The chain employs TRBV10-3 and TRBJ2-7; either TRBD1 or TRBD2 may supply D (6 bases each). Germline loops: CDR1 ENHRY, CDR2 SYGVKD. Trimming pared 10 bases from V and 5 bases from J, leaving 24 bases between. This CDR3 contains 15 residues. The CDR3: CASAPRGQAFHEQYF. The CDR3 coding sequence is TGTGCCAGCGCCCCTCGGGGGCAGGCCTTTCACGAGCAGTACTTC.

V is TRBV29-1 and J is TRBJ1-2; a weak D match, TRBD1 (5 bases). This CDR3 is 13 amino acids long. The V end was cut by 4 bases, the J end by 4 bases, with 13 bases between. Per the germline V gene, CDR1 is SQVTM and CDR2 is ANQGSEA. The CDR3: CSVAARAGYGYTF. The CDR3 DNA is TGCAGCGTTGCGGCCAGGGCGGGCTATGGCTACACCTTC.